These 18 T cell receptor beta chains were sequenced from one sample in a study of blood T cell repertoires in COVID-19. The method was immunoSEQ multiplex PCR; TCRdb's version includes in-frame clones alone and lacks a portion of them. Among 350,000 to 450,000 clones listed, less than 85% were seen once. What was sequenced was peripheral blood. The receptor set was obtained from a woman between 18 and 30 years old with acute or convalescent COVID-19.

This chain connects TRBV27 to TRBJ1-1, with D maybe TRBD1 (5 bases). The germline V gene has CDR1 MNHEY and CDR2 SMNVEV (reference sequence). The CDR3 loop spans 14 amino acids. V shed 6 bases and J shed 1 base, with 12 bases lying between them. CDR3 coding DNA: TGTGCCAGCAGCCTATTCACAGGGAACACTGAAGCTTTCTTT. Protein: CASSLFTGNTEAFF.

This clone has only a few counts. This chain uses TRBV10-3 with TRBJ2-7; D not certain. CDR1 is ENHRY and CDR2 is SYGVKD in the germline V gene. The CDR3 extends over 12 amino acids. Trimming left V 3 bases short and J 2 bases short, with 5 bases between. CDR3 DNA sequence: TGTGCCATCAGTGAAACGGCCTACGAGCAGTACTTC. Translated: CAISETAYEQYF.

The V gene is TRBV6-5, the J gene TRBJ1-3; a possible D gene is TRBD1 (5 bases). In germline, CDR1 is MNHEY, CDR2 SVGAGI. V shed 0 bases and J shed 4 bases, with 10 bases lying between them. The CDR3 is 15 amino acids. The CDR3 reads CASSYSETVGNTIYF. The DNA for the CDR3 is TGTGCCAGCAGTTACTCAGAGACAGTCGGAAACACCATATATTTT.

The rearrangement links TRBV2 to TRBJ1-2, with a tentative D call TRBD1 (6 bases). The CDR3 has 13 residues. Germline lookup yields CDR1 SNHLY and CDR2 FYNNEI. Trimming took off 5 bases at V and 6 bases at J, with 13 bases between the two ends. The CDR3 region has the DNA TGTGCCAGCAGTCAGGGGCGTCAAGATGGCTACACCTTC. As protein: CASSQGRQDGYTF.

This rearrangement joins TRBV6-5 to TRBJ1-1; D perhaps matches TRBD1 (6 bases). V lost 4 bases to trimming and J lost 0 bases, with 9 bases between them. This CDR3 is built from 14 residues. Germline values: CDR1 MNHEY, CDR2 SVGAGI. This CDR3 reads CASSFDRLNTEAFF. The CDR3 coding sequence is TGTGCCAGCAGTTTTGACAGGCTGAACACTGAAGCTTTCTTT.

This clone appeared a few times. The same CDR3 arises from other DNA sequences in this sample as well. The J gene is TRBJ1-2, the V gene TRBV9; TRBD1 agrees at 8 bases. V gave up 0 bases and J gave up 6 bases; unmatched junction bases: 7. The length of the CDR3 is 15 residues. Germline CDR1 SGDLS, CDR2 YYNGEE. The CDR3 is CASSVAGQGKDGYTF. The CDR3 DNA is TGTGCCAGCAGCGTAGCAGGACAGGGTAAAGATGGCTACACCTTC.

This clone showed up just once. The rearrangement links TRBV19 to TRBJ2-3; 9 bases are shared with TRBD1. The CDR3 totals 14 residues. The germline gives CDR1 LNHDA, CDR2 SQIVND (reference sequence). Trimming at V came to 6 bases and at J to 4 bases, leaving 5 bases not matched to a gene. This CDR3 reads CASSGTGSADTQYF. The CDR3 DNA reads TGTGCCAGTAGCGGGACAGGGAGTGCAGATACGCAGTATTTT.

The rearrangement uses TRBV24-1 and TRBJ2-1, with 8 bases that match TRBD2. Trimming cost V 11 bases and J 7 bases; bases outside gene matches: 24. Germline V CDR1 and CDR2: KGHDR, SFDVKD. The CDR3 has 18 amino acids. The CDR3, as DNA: TGTGCCATGACTACGGGACTAGTTCGCCCTCGCGGTCGGAATGAGCAGTTCTTC. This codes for CAMTTGLVRPRGRNEQFF.

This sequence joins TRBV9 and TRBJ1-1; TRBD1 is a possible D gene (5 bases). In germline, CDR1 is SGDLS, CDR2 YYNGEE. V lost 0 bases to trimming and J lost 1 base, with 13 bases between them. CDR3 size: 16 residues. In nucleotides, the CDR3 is TGTGCCAGCAGCGTAGCTACGCGGGGCCCGAACACTGAAGCTTTCTTT. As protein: CASSVATRGPNTEAFF.

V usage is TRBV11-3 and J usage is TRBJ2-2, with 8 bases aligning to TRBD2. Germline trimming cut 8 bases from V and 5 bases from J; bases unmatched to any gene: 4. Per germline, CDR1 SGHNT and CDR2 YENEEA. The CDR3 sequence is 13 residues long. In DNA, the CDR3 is TGTGCCAGCGAACCGGGAGGGACCGGGGAGCTGTTTTTT. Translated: CASEPGGTGELFF.

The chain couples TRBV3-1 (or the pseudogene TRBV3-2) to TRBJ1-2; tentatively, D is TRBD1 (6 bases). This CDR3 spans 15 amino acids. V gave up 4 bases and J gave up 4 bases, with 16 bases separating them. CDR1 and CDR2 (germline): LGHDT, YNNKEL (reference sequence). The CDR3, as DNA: TGTGCCAGCAGCCCGCGGACAGATCCGAGCTATGGCTACACCTTC. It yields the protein CASSPRTDPSYGYTF.

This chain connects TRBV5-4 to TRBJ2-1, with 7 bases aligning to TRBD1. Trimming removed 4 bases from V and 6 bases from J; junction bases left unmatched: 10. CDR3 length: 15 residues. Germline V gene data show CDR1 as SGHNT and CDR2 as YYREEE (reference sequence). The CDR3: CASSRTGVYINEQFF. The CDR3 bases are TGTGCCAGCAGCAGAACAGGGGTGTATATCAATGAGCAGTTCTTC. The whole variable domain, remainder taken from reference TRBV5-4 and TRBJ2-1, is ETGVTQSPTHLIKTRGQQVTLRCSSQSGHNTVSWYQQALGQGPQFIFQYYREEENGRGNFPPRFSGLQFPNYSSELNVNALELDDSALYLCASSRTGVYINEQFFGPGTRLTVL.

In nucleotides, the CDR3 is TGTGCCAGTAGTATAGAGGGAGGACCGAACACTGAAGCTTTCTTT. It yields the protein CASSIEGGPNTEAFF. The chain is built from TRBV19 and TRBJ1-1, with D unclear. The V and J ends lost 0 bases and 1 base respectively, with 9 bases between them. The CDR3 sequence is 15 residues long. Germline CDR1 reads LNHDA; CDR2 reads SQIVND (reference sequence).

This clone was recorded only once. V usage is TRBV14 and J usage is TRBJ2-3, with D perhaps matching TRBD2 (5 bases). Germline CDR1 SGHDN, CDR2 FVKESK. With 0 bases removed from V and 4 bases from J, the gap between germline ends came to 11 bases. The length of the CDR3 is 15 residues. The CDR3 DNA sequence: TGTGCCAGCAGCCAAGAGCTGGGAGCTGCAGATACGCAGTATTTT. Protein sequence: CASSQELGAADTQYF.

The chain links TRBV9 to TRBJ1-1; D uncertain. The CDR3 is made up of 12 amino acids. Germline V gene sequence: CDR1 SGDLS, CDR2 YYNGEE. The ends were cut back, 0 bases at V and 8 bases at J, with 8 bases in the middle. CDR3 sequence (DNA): TGTGCCAGCAGCGTAGTAGAGGGAGAAGCTTTCTTT. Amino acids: CASSVVEGEAFF. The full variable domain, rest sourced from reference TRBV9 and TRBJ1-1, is DSGVTQTPKHLITATGQRVTLRCSPRSGDLSVYWYQQSLDQGLQFLIQYYNGEERAKGNILERFSAQQFPDLHSELNLSSLELGDSALYFCASSVVEGEAFFGQGTRLTVV.

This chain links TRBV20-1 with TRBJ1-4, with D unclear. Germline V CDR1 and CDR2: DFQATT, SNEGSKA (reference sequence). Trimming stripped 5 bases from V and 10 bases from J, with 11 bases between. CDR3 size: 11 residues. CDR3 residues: CSAGGMGKLFF. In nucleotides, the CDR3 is TGCAGTGCTGGCGGGATGGGAAAACTGTTTTTT.

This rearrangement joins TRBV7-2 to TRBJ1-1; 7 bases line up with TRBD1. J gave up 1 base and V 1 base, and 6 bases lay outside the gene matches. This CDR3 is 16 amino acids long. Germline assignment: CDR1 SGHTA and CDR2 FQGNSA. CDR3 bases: TGTGCCAGCAGCTTAGTGTCTTGGACAGGGAACACTGAAGCTTTCTTT. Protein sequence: CASSLVSWTGNTEAFF.

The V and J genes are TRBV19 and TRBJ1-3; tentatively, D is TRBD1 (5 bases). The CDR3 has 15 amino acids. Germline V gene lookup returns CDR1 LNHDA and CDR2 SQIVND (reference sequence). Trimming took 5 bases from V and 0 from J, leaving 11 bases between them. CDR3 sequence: CASSYRLSSGNTIYF. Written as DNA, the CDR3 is TGTGCCAGTAGTTACAGGCTGAGCTCTGGAAACACCATATATTTT. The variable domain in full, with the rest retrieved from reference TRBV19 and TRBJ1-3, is DGGITQSPKYLFRKEGQNVTLSCEQNLNHDAMYWYRQDPGQGLRLIYYSQIVNDFQKGDIAEGYSVSREKKESFPLTVTSAQKNPTAFYLCASSYRLSSGNTIYFGEGSWLTVV.